The clone carrying this TCR beta chain was counted once. The antigen remains unidentified. CDR1 and CDR2 from the germline V gene are SGHVS and FQNEAQ. The germline V and J ends were trimmed by 3 bases and 9 bases, with 9 bases remaining between them. CDR3 size: 13 residues. Time point here: week 5, during vaccination. Topical imiquimod accompanied each vaccine dose, which consisted of 300 ug of mutant IDH1 20-mer peptide. The donors' diagnosis was new WHO grade 3 or 4 astrocytoma that was IDH1-mutant and ATRX-lost. Method: immunoSEQ multiplex PCR; TCRdb's copy keeps in-frame clones and lacks some. The sample holds 35,000 to 45,000 clones, roughly four fifths seen once. These data come from a study of a mutant IDH1 vaccine in newly diagnosed glioma.

This rearrangement joins TRBV7-8 to TRBJ1-6; D gene unclear. This clonotype originated in a man aged 50 to 60 with glioma. This specimen was PBMCs, taken from a glioma patient whose treatment included an IDH1 peptide vaccine. The CDR3 DNA sequence: TGTGCCAGCAGCTTTGTGGAAACTTCACCCCTCCACTTT. Protein product: CASSFVETSPLHF.